This T cell receptor (beta chain) came from a study of cytomegalovirus exposure and HLA in healthy donors. Across the whole study: An early release of data contained 80 million to 85 million unique TCRs, which came from HLA-typed donors.

A word on this clone: Its antigen is still unknown.

The germline gives CDR1 SGHRS, CDR2 YFSETQ. V shed 0 bases and J 4 bases; nucleotides not matched to a gene: 3. This CDR3 has 15 residues. Primers for the PCR totalled 60 Vbeta and 13 Jbeta. This table comes from immunoSEQ multiplex PCR, and its TCRdb copy is limited to in-frame clones, with some not included. This table has roughly 230,000 clones, about three quarters appearing once. Overall study results and limits: What a later analysis showed was that several of the most significant clusters appeared linked to common viral pathogens. Among the sequence variants, a highly shared cluster was likely an artifact of sequencing.

The chain recombines TRBV5-1 with TRBJ2-1; 8 bases match TRBD2. This receptor was obtained from a boy aged 5 to 17 in good health and CMV-seronegative. Sequencing input: PBMCs. The CDR3 reads CASSLASGSYNEQFF. In nucleotides, the CDR3 is TGCGCCAGCAGCTTGGCTAGCGGGTCTTACAATGAGCAGTTCTTC.